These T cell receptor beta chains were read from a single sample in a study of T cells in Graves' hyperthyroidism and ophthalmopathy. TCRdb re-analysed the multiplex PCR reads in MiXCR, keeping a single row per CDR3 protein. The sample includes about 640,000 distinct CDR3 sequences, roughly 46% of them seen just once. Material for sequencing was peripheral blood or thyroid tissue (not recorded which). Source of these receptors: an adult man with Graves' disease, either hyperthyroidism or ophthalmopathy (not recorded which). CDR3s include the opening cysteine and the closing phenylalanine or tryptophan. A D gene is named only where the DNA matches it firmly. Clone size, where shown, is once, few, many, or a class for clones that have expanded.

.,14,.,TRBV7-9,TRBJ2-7,CASSLGGGVPEQYF,TGTGCCAGCAGCTTGGGGGGCGGGGTTCCCGAGCAGTACTTC
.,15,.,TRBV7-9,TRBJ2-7,CASSTEQGLTYEQYF,TGTGCCAGCAGCACGGAACAGGGACTTACATACGAGCAGTACTTC
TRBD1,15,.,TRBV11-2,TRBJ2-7,CASSLDNRGPYEQYF,TGTGCCAGCAGCTTAGACAACAGGGGGCCCTACGAGCAGTACTTC
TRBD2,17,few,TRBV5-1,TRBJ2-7,CASSLVPSGNFKDEQYF,TGCGCCAGCAGCTTGGTGCCTAGCGGGAACTTCAAGGACGAGCAGTACTTC
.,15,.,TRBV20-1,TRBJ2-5,CSAMPGRGDQETQYF,TGCAGTGCTATGCCGGGACGAGGGGACCAAGAGACCCAGTACTTC
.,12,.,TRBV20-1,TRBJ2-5,CSYLTLQETQYF,TGCAGTTACTTGACCCTACAAGAGACCCAGTACTTC
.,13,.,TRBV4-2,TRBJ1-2,CASSQVGTYGYTF,TGTGCCAGCAGCCAAGTGGGGACCTATGGCTACACCTTC
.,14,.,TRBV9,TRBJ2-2,CVSSVEVGAGELFF,TGTGTCAGCAGCGTAGAGGTTGGCGCCGGGGAGCTGTTTTTT
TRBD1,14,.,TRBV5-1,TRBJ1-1,CASSRQGRNTEAFF,TGCGCCAGCAGCCGACAGGGTAGAAACACTGAAGCTTTCTTT
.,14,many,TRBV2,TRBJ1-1,CASSAQGRGTEAFF,TGTGCCAGCAGTGCACAGGGAAGGGGGACTGAAGCTTTCTTT
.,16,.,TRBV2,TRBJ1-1,CASSEDSLEWNTEAFF,TGTGCCAGCAGTGAGGACTCATTAGAATGGAACACTGAAGCTTTCTTT
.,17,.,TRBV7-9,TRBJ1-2,CASSLLAGGAPNYGYTF,TGTGCCAGCAGCTTGCTGGCGGGGGGGGCGCCCAACTATGGCTACACCTTC
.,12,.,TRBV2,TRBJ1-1,CASSGAGQIAFF,TGTGCCAGCAGTGGAGCAGGACAAATAGCTTTCTTT
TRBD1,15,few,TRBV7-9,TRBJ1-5,CASSSRTGGLQPQHF,TGTGCCAGCAGTTCCAGGACAGGGGGCCTTCAGCCCCAGCATTTT
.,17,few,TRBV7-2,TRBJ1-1,CASSLGDGLRAVTEAFF,TGTGCCAGCAGCTTGGGGGACGGCCTCAGGGCGGTCACTGAAGCTTTCTTT
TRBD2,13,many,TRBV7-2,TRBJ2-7,CASKGGSPYEQYF,TGTGCCAGCAAGGGCGGGAGTCCCTACGAGCAGTACTTC
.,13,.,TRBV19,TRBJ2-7,CASSSEGRYEQYF,TGTGCCAGTAGTTCAGAGGGTCGCTACGAGCAGTACTTC
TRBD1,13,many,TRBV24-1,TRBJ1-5,CATSDRGHRPQHF,TGTGCCACCAGTGACAGGGGGCATCGGCCCCAGCATTTT
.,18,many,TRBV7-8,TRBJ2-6,CASSSPQDTGSGANVLTF,TGTGCCAGCAGCTCACCACAGGACACGGGCTCTGGGGCCAACGTCCTGACTTTC
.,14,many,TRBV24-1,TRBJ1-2,CATSPGGVNYGYTF,TGTGCCACCAGTCCCGGCGGGGTAAATTATGGCTACACCTTC
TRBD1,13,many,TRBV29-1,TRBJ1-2,CSVVLDRDYGYTF,TGCAGCGTTGTGCTCGACAGGGACTATGGCTACACCTTC
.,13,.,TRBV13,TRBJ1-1,CASSLFGGTEAFF,TGTGCCAGCAGCTTATTTGGGGGAACTGAAGCTTTCTTT
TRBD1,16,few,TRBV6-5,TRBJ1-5,CASSTRGRNSNQPQHF,TGTGCCAGCAGTACCAGGGGGCGGAATAGCAATCAGCCCCAGCATTTT
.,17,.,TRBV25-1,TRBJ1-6,CASSLRQQSSYNSPLHF,TGTGCCAGCAGCTTGAGGCAACAGAGCTCCTATAATTCACCCCTCCACTTT
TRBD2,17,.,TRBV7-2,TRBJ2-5,CASSSTSGSLSRETQYF,TGTGCCAGCAGCTCAACTAGCGGGAGCCTCTCAAGGGAGACCCAGTACTTC
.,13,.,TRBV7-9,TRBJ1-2,CASSLNTDYGYTF,TGTGCCAGCAGCCTAAATACAGACTATGGCTACACCTTC
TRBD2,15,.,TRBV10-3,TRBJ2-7,CAISEPSGRSYEQYF,TGTGCCATCAGTGAGCCTAGCGGGAGATCCTACGAGCAGTACTTC
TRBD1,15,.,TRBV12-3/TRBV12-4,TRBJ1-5,CASSTQGDSQETQHF,TGTGCCAGCAGTACCCAAGGGGACAGCCAAGAGACCCAGCATTTT
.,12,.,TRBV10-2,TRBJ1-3,CASSQGGTTIYF,TGCGCCAGCAGTCAGGGCGGAACCACCATATATTTT
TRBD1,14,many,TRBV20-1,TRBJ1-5,CSARGDRGHQPQHF,TGCAGTGCTAGAGGGGACAGGGGACATCAGCCCCAGCATTTT
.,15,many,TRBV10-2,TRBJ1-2,CASSDGLLANYGYTF,TGCGCCAGCAGTGACGGACTGTTAGCTAACTATGGCTACACCTTC
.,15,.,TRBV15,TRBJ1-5,CATSRDWGGGQPQHF,TGTGCCACCAGCAGAGATTGGGGAGGAGGGCAGCCCCAGCATTTT
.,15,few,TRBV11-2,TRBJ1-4,CASSPTGRESEKLFF,TGTGCCAGCAGCCCAACAGGGAGGGAGAGTGAAAAACTGTTTTTT
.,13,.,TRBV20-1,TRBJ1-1,CSAREDLNTEAFF,TGCAGTGCTAGAGAGGACCTGAACACTGAAGCTTTCTTT
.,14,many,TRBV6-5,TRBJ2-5,CASSPRAGRETQYF,TGTGCCAGCAGCCCTCGGGCGGGACGAGAGACCCAGTACTTC
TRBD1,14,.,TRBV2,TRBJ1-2,CARDRVETPYGYTF,TGTGCCAGGGACAGGGTTGAGACGCCGTACGGCTACACCTTC
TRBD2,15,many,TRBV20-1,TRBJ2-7,CSARRLGLAEGEQYF,TGCAGTGCTAGACGACTGGGACTAGCAGAAGGGGAGCAGTACTTC
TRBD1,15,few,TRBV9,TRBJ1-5,CASSAGGQGDQPQHF,TGTGCCAGCAGCGCGGGGGGACAGGGGGACCAGCCCCAGCATTTT
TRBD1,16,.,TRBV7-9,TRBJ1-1,CASSDAGTGTNTEAFF,TGTGCCAGCAGCGACGCCGGGACAGGGACGAACACTGAAGCTTTCTTT
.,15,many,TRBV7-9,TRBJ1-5,CASSLGPGFNQPQHF,TGTGCCAGCAGCTTAGGCCCAGGGTTCAATCAGCCCCAGCATTTT
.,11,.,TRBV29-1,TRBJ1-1,CRPVGNTEAFF,TGCAGGCCCGTCGGCAACACTGAAGCTTTCTTT
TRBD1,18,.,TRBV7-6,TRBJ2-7,CATSDFTTGTGKIDEQYF,TGTGCCACCAGTGATTTTACTACCGGGACAGGGAAAATTGACGAGCAGTACTTC
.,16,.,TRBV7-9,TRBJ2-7,CASSFGGRRQGYEQYF,TGTGCCAGCAGCTTCGGGGGGCGCAGACAGGGCTACGAGCAGTACTTC
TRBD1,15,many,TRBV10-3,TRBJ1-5,CAISGNRGDNQPQHF,TGTGCCATCAGTGGGAACAGGGGTGACAATCAGCCCCAGCATTTT
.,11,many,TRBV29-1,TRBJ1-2,CSVPVGDGYTF,TGCAGCGTCCCCGTAGGGGATGGCTACACCTTC
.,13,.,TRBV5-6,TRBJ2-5,CASSFGTGETQYF,TGTGCCAGCAGCTTCGGGACGGGGGAGACCCAGTACTTC
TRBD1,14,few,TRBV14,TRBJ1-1,CASSPWTGTTEAFF,TGTGCCAGCAGCCCCTGGACAGGGACCACTGAAGCTTTCTTT
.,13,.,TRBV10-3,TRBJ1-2,CAISERQNYGYTF,TGTGCCATCAGTGAGCGACAGAACTATGGCTACACCTTC
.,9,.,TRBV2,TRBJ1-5,CASSPLQHF,TGTGCCAGCTCACCACTTCAGCATTTT
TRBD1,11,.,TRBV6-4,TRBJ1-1,CASSDWDRAFF,TGTGCCAGCAGTGACTGGGACAGGGCTTTCTTT
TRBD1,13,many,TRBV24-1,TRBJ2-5,CATGDRGGETQYF,TGTGCCACCGGGGACAGGGGAGGCGAGACCCAGTACTTC
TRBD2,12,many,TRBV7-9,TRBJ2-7,CASSYLADEQYF,TGTGCCAGCAGTTACCTAGCGGACGAGCAGTACTTC